Shown below are 30 T cell receptor beta chains from a single sample sequenced in a study of control samples from healthy donors and cancer patients. This table comes from immunoSEQ multiplex PCR, and its TCRdb copy is limited to in-frame clones, with some not included. The table has about 58,000 clones, 94% seen once; the top ten hold 3.5% to 4.5%. The sample taken for sequencing was blood. Receptors were obtained from a man aged 25 to 40 in good health.

The chain employs TRBV21-1 and TRBJ1-6; the table's D gene call, TRBD1, was not cross checked with the DNA. TRBV21-1 is marked as a pseudogene. CDR3 size: 16 residues. The CDR3 sequence is CASRGVVKPYNSPLHF. The CDR3 bases are TGTGCCAGCAGAGGGGTCGTTAAACCCTATAATTCACCCCTCCACTTT.

The chain employs TRBV5-1 and TRBJ2-3, with TRBD2 identical over 7 bases. V shed 2 bases, J shed 0 bases, and the junction held 3 bases outside the gene matches. CDR3 size: 15 residues. The germline CDR1 and CDR2 sequences are SGHRS and YFSETQ. The CDR3 here is CASSFASGSTDTQYF. DNA for the CDR3: TGCGCCAGCAGCTTCGCTAGCGGAAGCACAGATACGCAGTATTTT.

The chain couples TRBV4-3 to TRBJ1-1, with D perhaps matching TRBD1 (6 bases). The CDR3 spans 15 residues. CDR1 is LGHNA and CDR2 is YSLEER in the germline V gene. V was shortened by 0 bases and J by 5 bases, with 13 bases between the two germline ends. This CDR3 is CASSQDRGAGTEAFF. Here the CDR3 DNA reads TGCGCCAGCAGCCAAGATCGGGGGGCAGGAACTGAAGCTTTCTTT.

The chain carries TRBV25-1 and TRBJ1-2; D is undetermined. The germline CDR1 and CDR2 sequences are MGHDK and SYGVNS. The CDR3 extends over 12 amino acids. The V end lost 5 bases, the J end lost 4 bases, and 8 bases lay between the germline ends. CDR3 in DNA: TGTGCCAGCAGTTTTGGGTCCTATGGCTACACCTTC. Residues: CASSFGSYGYTF.

This clone has a single count. The rearrangement links TRBV27 to TRBJ2-3; perhaps TRBD2 as D (5 bases). Looked up from germline, CDR1 is MNHEY and CDR2 is SMNVEV (reference sequence). V lost 3 bases and J 2 bases, leaving 6 bases between the germline ends. CDR3 length: 13 residues. CDR3 region: CASSFSVTDTQYF. The CDR3 region has the DNA TGTGCCAGCAGTTTTAGCGTCACAGATACGCAGTATTTT.

The chain employs TRBV7-2 and TRBJ1-2; 8 bases map to TRBD1. The CDR3 has 15 amino acids. Looked up from germline, CDR1 is SGHTA and CDR2 is FQGNSA. Losses at the gene ends were 0 bases for V and 4 bases for J; bases not matched to a gene: 4. The CDR3 nucleotides are TGTGCCAGCAGCTTAGCGCAGGGACAGGCCTATGGCTACACCTTC. This encodes CASSLAQGQAYGYTF.

This clone was seen once. This chain connects TRBV7-8 to TRBJ2-3; weak D call: TRBD2 (6 bases). Germline V gene data show CDR1 as SGHVS and CDR2 as FQNEAQ. The CDR3 has 15 amino acids. Trimming removed 4 bases at V and 2 bases at J, with 13 bases between. This CDR3 reads CASSSPGGVTDTQYF. Written as DNA, the CDR3 is TGTGCCAGCAGCTCTCCCGGGGGAGTCACAGATACGCAGTATTTT.

The chain recombines TRBV3-1 (or the pseudogene TRBV3-2) with TRBJ1-5; D gene uncertain. Germline V gives CDR1 LGHDT, CDR2 YNNKEL (reference sequence). The CDR3 spans 14 residues. V shed 2 bases and J shed 2 bases, with 7 bases lying between them. The chain's CDR3 is CASSQFSGNQPQHF. CDR3 DNA sequence: TGTGCCAGCAGCCAATTCTCAGGCAATCAGCCCCAGCATTTT.

The chain has TRBV27 and TRBJ1-1; D is unclear. Trimming cost V 7 bases and J 0 bases, with 12 bases left between them. The CDR3 consists of 14 residues. The germline CDR1 and CDR2 sequences are MNHEY and SMNVEV (reference sequence). The CDR3 DNA reads as TGTGCCAGCAACCGGTGGGGTATGAACACTGAAGCTTTCTTT. Its translation: CASNRWGMNTEAFF.

This clone appeared once. The chain couples TRBV30 to TRBJ1-1, with 7 bases aligning to TRBD1. The junction had 3 bases not matched to a gene; V was cut back by 4 bases and J by 1 base. Per the germline V gene, CDR1 is GTSNPN and CDR2 is SVGIG (reference sequence). The CDR3 loop spans 13 amino acids. CDR3 nucleotide sequence: TGTGCCTGGACAAGGGGGCAGAACACTGAAGCTTTCTTT. This encodes CAWTRGQNTEAFF.

V is TRBV7-9 and J is TRBJ1-2; maybe TRBD1 (5 bases). V lost 3 bases, J lost 11 bases, and 19 bases lay in between. The CDR3 is 14 residues long. CDR1 SEHNR and CDR2 FQNEAQ come from the germline V gene (reference sequence). The CDR3 DNA reads TGTGCCAGCAGCTTCCAACCCGGGACCACGGGTTACACCTTC. This gives the protein CASSFQPGTTGYTF.

This clone showed up just once. V and J are TRBV18 and TRBJ1-1; D gene unclear. This CDR3 contains 15 residues. Trimming took off 8 bases at V and 4 bases at J, with 20 bases between the two ends. Germline V gene data show CDR1 as KGHSH and CDR2 as LQKENI. The CDR3 nucleotides read TGTGCCAGCCAGCGGCTGGGAACTGAGGGCACTGAAGCTTTCTTT. This translates into CASQRLGTEGTEAFF.

The chain joins TRBV2 to TRBJ1-1; 9 nucleotides line up with TRBD1. Germline loops: CDR1 SNHLY, CDR2 FYNNEI. This CDR3 is 13 amino acids long. Germline trimming cut 8 bases from V and 2 bases from J; bases unmatched to any gene: 3. The CDR3 bases are TGTGCCAGCGAGGGACAGGGCAACACTGAAGCTTTCTTT. This gives the protein CASEGQGNTEAFF.

Only a few counts were recorded for this clone. This rearrangement joins TRBV28 to TRBJ1-1; D ambiguous. The CDR3 covers 13 residues. Germline-derived CDR1 and CDR2 are MDHEN and SYDVKM. V gave up 4 bases and J gave up 0 bases, with 6 bases separating them. This CDR3 is CASSYSMNTEAFF. CDR3 bases: TGTGCCAGCAGTTACAGCATGAACACTGAAGCTTTCTTT.

This chain joins TRBV11-1 and TRBJ1-5; unclear D gene. V was pared by 1 base and J by 2 bases, with 9 bases between. The CDR3 is 15 residues long. Per germline, CDR1 SGHAT and CDR2 FQDESV (reference sequence). The CDR3 DNA sequence: TGTGCCAGCAGCTTAGGGGGTCAGGGCAATCAGCCCCAGCATTTT. It translates to CASSLGGQGNQPQHF.

The genes are TRBV5-4 and TRBJ2-7; D uncertain. This CDR3 spans 14 amino acids. Germline V gene data show CDR1 as SGHNT and CDR2 as YYREEE (reference sequence). The V end lost 0 bases, the J end lost 0 bases, and 7 bases lay between the germline ends. For the CDR3, the DNA is TGTGCCAGCAGCTTGGTGGCCGACTCCTACGAGCAGTACTTC. This translates into CASSLVADSYEQYF.

The gene calls are TRBV30 and TRBJ2-5; no clear D gene. The CDR3 extends over 12 amino acids. Germline V gene data show CDR1 as GTSNPN and CDR2 as SVGIG (reference sequence). V lost 1 base, J lost 2 bases, and 5 bases lay in between. As DNA, the CDR3 is TGTGCCTGGAGTGAGGATCAAGAGACCCAGTACTTC. This sequence encodes CAWSEDQETQYF. Using reference TRBV30 and TRBJ2-5 for the parts outside the CDR3, the full variable domain is SQTIHQWPATLVQPVGSPLSLECTVEGTSNPNLYWYRQAAGRGLQLLFYSVGIGQISSEVPQNLSASRPQDRQFILSSKKLLLSDSGFYLCAWSEDQETQYFGPGTRLLVL.

V usage is TRBV18 and J usage is TRBJ2-7, with TRBD2 matching over 8 bases. This CDR3 spans 14 amino acids. The V gene end was trimmed by 4 bases and the J gene end by 7 bases; junction bases not matched to a gene: 9. Germline V CDR1 and CDR2: KGHSH, LQKENI. The CDR3 loop reads CASSQNPGGGEQYF. In DNA form, the CDR3 reads TGTGCCAGCTCACAGAACCCGGGGGGGGGTGAGCAGTACTTC.

The chain joins TRBV10-3 to TRBJ1-2; D not certain. The germline V gene has CDR1 ENHRY and CDR2 SYGVKD. This CDR3 has 15 residues. The V end lost 0 bases, the J end lost 4 bases, and 12 bases lay between the germline ends. CDR3: CAISESVFRSYGYTF. The CDR3 DNA is TGTGCCATCAGTGAGTCGGTCTTCAGGAGCTATGGCTACACCTTC.

The gene calls are TRBV14 and TRBJ2-1; D might be TRBD2 (6 bases). Looked up from germline, CDR1 is SGHDN and CDR2 is FVKESK. Trimming took 0 bases from V and 3 from J, leaving 15 bases between them. CDR3 length equals 17 residues. The CDR3 region has the DNA TGTGCCAGCAGCCAAGATTTTCGGGGAGGTGGCTACAATGAGCAGTTCTTC. Encoded protein: CASSQDFRGGGYNEQFF.

The chain employs TRBV4-3 and TRBJ2-6; no definite D call. CDR1 is LGHNA, CDR2 YSLEER, per germline. V was shortened by 0 bases and J by 4 bases, with 10 bases between the two germline ends. The CDR3 contains 16 residues. CDR3 in amino acids: CASSQEVGSGANVLTF. The CDR3 DNA reads as TGCGCCAGCAGCCAAGAGGTCGGGTCCGGGGCCAACGTCCTGACTTTC.

The chain recombines TRBV6-5 with TRBJ1-1; possibly TRBD1 for D (5 bases). The length of the CDR3 is 15 residues. Germline CDR1 MNHEY, CDR2 SVGAGI. V lost 7 bases to trimming and J lost 0 bases, with 15 bases between them. CDR3 amino acids: CASNRMGGMNTEAFF. The CDR3 DNA reads as TGTGCCAGCAACCGAATGGGGGGAATGAACACTGAAGCTTTCTTT.

The chain couples TRBV6-7 to TRBJ1-2, with a possible D match to TRBD1 (6 bases). TRBV6-7 is treated as an ORF (open reading frame) with a function not yet certain. The length of the CDR3 is 18 residues. Trimming stripped 4 bases from V and 0 bases from J, with 21 bases between. CDR3 coding DNA: TGTGCCAGCAGTTTATCCGGGGCAGGGGACGCCCCTAACTATGGCTACACCTTC. Translation: CASSLSGAGDAPNYGYTF.

The chain recombines TRBV30 with TRBJ1-5; D gene ambiguous. V dropped 0 bases and J dropped 7 bases, with 10 bases sitting between them. The CDR3 contains 13 residues. The germline V gene encodes CDR1 GTSNPN and CDR2 SVGIG (reference sequence). CDR3 in DNA: TGTGCCTGGAGTGTGGGCAGAGCACAGCCCCAGCATTTT. Protein sequence: CAWSVGRAQPQHF.

The chain joins TRBV4-2 to TRBJ1-6; D gene unclear. Trimming cost V 0 bases and J 14 bases, with 23 bases left between them. Germline lookup yields CDR1 LGHNA and CDR2 YNFKEQ. The CDR3 is made up of 17 amino acids. In nucleotides, the CDR3 is TGTGCCAGCAGCCAAGATCCGTACCTGGAGTGGAGTGGAGCCCTCCACTTT. This encodes CASSQDPYLEWSGALHF.

The genes are TRBV15 and TRBJ2-1; 7 positions match TRBD2. With V trimmed by 1 base and J by 0 bases, 3 bases remained unmatched. The CDR3 is 16 residues long. In germline, CDR1 is LNHNV, CDR2 YYDKDF (reference sequence). CDR3 bases: TGTGCCACCAGCAGAGCGGGACTATCCTCCTACAATGAGCAGTTCTTC. Amino acid sequence: CATSRAGLSSYNEQFF.

This chain links TRBV29-1 with TRBJ2-2, with 13 bases matching TRBD2. This CDR3 is 18 amino acids long. V lost 7 bases, J lost 4 bases, and 15 bases stayed unmatched. Per the germline V gene, CDR1 is SQVTM and CDR2 is ANQGSEA. CDR3 bases: TGCAGCGCCACGGGGGTGGGACTAGCGGGACTGGTCACCGGGGAGCTGTTTTTT. It translates to CSATGVGLAGLVTGELFF.

J is TRBJ1-5 and V is TRBV30, with 9 bases lining up with TRBD1. In germline, CDR1 is GTSNPN, CDR2 SVGIG (reference sequence). The V segment lost 5 bases and the J segment 8 bases; nucleotides outside the gene matches: 7. The CDR3 is 13 residues long. The CDR3 DNA sequence: TGTGCCTGGGGACAGGGGAACATTAAGCCCCAGCATTTT. Its translation: CAWGQGNIKPQHF.

This clone was recorded a few times. The rearrangement links TRBV5-1 to TRBJ2-7; 9 nucleotides match TRBD1. In germline, CDR1 is SGHRS, CDR2 YFSETQ. The CDR3 consists of 15 residues. V was pared by 2 bases and J by 7 bases, with 10 bases of the junction left unmatched. The CDR3 protein is CASSLGGQGSEEQYF. The CDR3 nucleotides are TGCGCCAGCAGCTTAGGTGGACAGGGGTCTGAAGAGCAGTACTTC. The full variable domain, with the rest looked up from reference TRBV5-1 and TRBJ2-7, is KAGVTQTPRYLIKTRGQQVTLSCSPISGHRSVSWYQQTPGQGLQFLFEYFSETQRNKGNFPGRFSGRQFSNSRSEMNVSTLELGDSALYLCASSLGGQGSEEQYFGPGTRLTVT.

The chain joins TRBV28 to TRBJ1-4; weak D call: TRBD1 (5 bases). CDR1 and CDR2 (germline): MDHEN, SYDVKM. The V and J ends lost 3 bases and 4 bases respectively, with 18 bases between them. This CDR3 spans 17 amino acids. This CDR3 is CASSFVLRRGGNEKLFF. CDR3 nucleotides: TGTGCCAGCAGTTTCGTCTTGAGGAGGGGTGGTAATGAAAAACTGTTTTTT.